The TCR beta chain described here comes from a study of monozygotic twins with inflammatory bowel disease. Notes on the study in general: Distinct T cell subtypes could not be told apart.

Molecular identifiers with 6-nucleotide sample barcodes were added during cDNA synthesis via template switching. TCRdb reworked the 5' RACE reads into one entry per CDR3 protein, no DNA. Its listing shows around 450,000 distinct CDR3 sequences. Remarks on this clonotype: Its antigen is not known.

The receptor comes from a human donor with ulcerative colitis or Crohn's disease, or a healthy co-twin of an affected twin (not recorded which). Material for sequencing was blood.

This CDR3 reads CASSFLEQAGKNSPLHF. This chain connects TRBV27 to TRBJ1-6; TCRdb selects TRBD1, and the lack of DNA leaves this call unchecked. Germline assignment: CDR1 MNHEY and CDR2 SMNVEV (reference sequence). CDR3 length: 17 amino acids.